Listed below are T cell receptor beta chains from one sample, sequenced in a study of T-cell reconstitution after alpha-beta-depleted transplantation in children. TCRdb re-derived calls from the PCR reads in MiXCR, one entry per CDR3 protein. Of 300,000 to 400,000 distinct CDR3 sequences in the sample, roughly 21% were seen once. Sequencing used PBMCs, mostly from graft donor cells, obtained 180 days after TCRalphabeta/CD19-depleted stem cell transplant. Every receptor here comes from a male patient aged 10-17 years who had a stem cell transplant for acute lymphoblastic leukemia, so the T cells may come from the graft donor. CDR3s include the opening cysteine and the closing phenylalanine or tryptophan. Fields, in order: CDR3 protein, CDR3 DNA, J gene, clone size, D gene, V gene. D genes are given only for firm matches. Rows may omit the clone size; those that give it use once, few, many or a size class.

cdr3_aa: CSAMTSGYYEQYF
cdr3_nt: TGCAGCGCTATGACTAGCGGTTACTACGAGCAGTACTTC
j_call: TRBJ2-7
clone_size: NA
d_call: TRBD2
v_call: TRBV29-1

cdr3_aa: CASTKGTSGTDTQYF
cdr3_nt: TGTGCCAGCACCAAGGGGACTAGCGGGACAGATACGCAGTATTTT
j_call: TRBJ2-3
clone_size: NA
d_call: TRBD2
v_call: TRBV6-1

cdr3_aa: CASSQVTGGGYNEQFF
cdr3_nt: TGCGCCAGCAGCCAAGTAACAGGAGGGGGCTACAATGAGCAGTTCTTC
j_call: TRBJ2-1
clone_size: NA
d_call: NA
v_call: TRBV4-1

cdr3_aa: CASSRVRYNEQFF
cdr3_nt: TGTGCCAGTAGTAGGGTGAGATACAATGAGCAGTTCTTC
j_call: TRBJ2-1
clone_size: few
d_call: NA
v_call: TRBV19

cdr3_aa: CACIPGLVDEQYF
cdr3_nt: TGTGCCTGTATCCCAGGGCTTGTCGACGAGCAGTACTTC
j_call: TRBJ2-7
clone_size: few
d_call: NA
v_call: TRBV30

cdr3_aa: CASSYPGTGYKDEQFF
cdr3_nt: TGTGCCAGCAGTTACCCCGGGACAGGGTATAAGGATGAGCAGTTCTTC
j_call: TRBJ2-1
clone_size: NA
d_call: TRBD1
v_call: TRBV6-5

cdr3_aa: CASSFRANEKLFF
cdr3_nt: TGTGCCAGCAGCTTTAGAGCCAATGAAAAACTGTTTTTT
j_call: TRBJ1-4
clone_size: NA
d_call: NA
v_call: TRBV7-6

cdr3_aa: CASSLALTGQGDEQYF
cdr3_nt: TGTGCCAGCAGCTTAGCGCTGACGGGACAGGGCGACGAGCAGTACTTC
j_call: TRBJ2-7
clone_size: NA
d_call: TRBD1
v_call: TRBV7-9

cdr3_aa: CASSQMGNEKLFF
cdr3_nt: TGTGCCAGCAGCCAAATGGGGAATGAAAAACTGTTTTTT
j_call: TRBJ1-4
clone_size: few
d_call: NA
v_call: TRBV14

cdr3_aa: CSVVGTLNSYNEQFF
cdr3_nt: TGCAGCGTGGTAGGGACGCTGAACTCCTACAATGAGCAGTTCTTC
j_call: TRBJ2-1
clone_size: NA
d_call: NA
v_call: TRBV29-1

cdr3_aa: CSARARTALNTEAFF
cdr3_nt: TGCAGTGCTAGAGCTCGGACAGCCCTGAACACTGAAGCTTTCTTT
j_call: TRBJ1-1
clone_size: few
d_call: NA
v_call: TRBV20-1

cdr3_aa: CSARTGPGGTQYF
cdr3_nt: TGCAGTGCCCGGACAGGCCCTGGCGGGACCCAGTACTTC
j_call: TRBJ2-5
clone_size: NA
d_call: TRBD1
v_call: TRBV20-1

cdr3_aa: CASSWSGIAYEQYF
cdr3_nt: TGTGCCAGCAGTTGGTCCGGGATAGCCTACGAGCAGTACTTC
j_call: TRBJ2-7
clone_size: few
d_call: NA
v_call: TRBV12-3/TRBV12-4

cdr3_aa: CASSYGGTQYF
cdr3_nt: TGTGCCAGCAGCTACGGGGGGACCCAGTACTTC
j_call: TRBJ2-5
clone_size: few
d_call: NA
v_call: TRBV12-3/TRBV12-4

cdr3_aa: CATSEPLGGWNQPQHF
cdr3_nt: TGTGCCACCAGTGAACCCTTGGGGGGATGGAATCAGCCCCAGCATTTT
j_call: TRBJ1-5
clone_size: NA
d_call: NA
v_call: TRBV24-1

cdr3_aa: CASSQAGSYNEQFF
cdr3_nt: TGTGCCAGCAGCCAAGCGGGTTCCTACAATGAGCAGTTCTTC
j_call: TRBJ2-1
clone_size: NA
d_call: NA
v_call: TRBV14

cdr3_aa: CSARDRGRGRDIQYF
cdr3_nt: TGCAGTGCTAGAGATCGCGGGAGGGGACGTGACATTCAGTACTTC
j_call: TRBJ2-4
clone_size: few
d_call: TRBD2
v_call: TRBV20-1

cdr3_aa: CASSVGQTHEQYF
cdr3_nt: TGTGCCAGTAGTGTCGGGCAGACTCACGAGCAGTACTTC
j_call: TRBJ2-7
clone_size: few
d_call: NA
v_call: TRBV19

cdr3_aa: CASSLSNPRLKGKLFF
cdr3_nt: TGTGCCAGCAGTTTATCGAATCCACGTTTGAAGGGGAAACTGTTTTTT
j_call: TRBJ1-4
clone_size: NA
d_call: NA
v_call: TRBV27

cdr3_aa: CASSQEGPVYGYTF
cdr3_nt: TGTGCCAGCAGCCAAGAAGGTCCGGTCTATGGCTACACCTTC
j_call: TRBJ1-2
clone_size: NA
d_call: NA
v_call: TRBV4-2

cdr3_aa: CASSLTGVADTQYF
cdr3_nt: TGTGCCAGCAGCCTGACAGGGGTGGCAGATACGCAGTATTTT
j_call: TRBJ2-3
clone_size: NA
d_call: TRBD1
v_call: TRBV6-1

cdr3_aa: CAISEGLVIEQYF
cdr3_nt: TGTGCCATCAGTGAGGGACTAGTAATCGAGCAGTACTTC
j_call: TRBJ2-7
clone_size: NA
d_call: TRBD2
v_call: TRBV10-3

cdr3_aa: CSANKGQDEQYF
cdr3_nt: TGCAGTGCCAACAAGGGCCAGGACGAGCAGTACTTC
j_call: TRBJ2-7
clone_size: few
d_call: NA
v_call: TRBV20-1

cdr3_aa: CASGLTATEAFF
cdr3_nt: TGTGCCAGCGGATTAACAGCCACTGAAGCTTTCTTT
j_call: TRBJ1-1
clone_size: few
d_call: NA
v_call: TRBV6-2/TRBV6-3

cdr3_aa: CASGEPGQGKYLAKNIQYF
cdr3_nt: TGTGCCAGCGGAGAGCCGGGACAGGGAAAGTATCTAGCCAAAAACATTCAGTACTTC
j_call: TRBJ2-4
clone_size: NA
d_call: TRBD1
v_call: TRBV6-2/TRBV6-3

cdr3_aa: CASSSDSGRGYNEQFF
cdr3_nt: TGTGCCAGCAGCTCCGATAGCGGGAGAGGTTACAATGAGCAGTTCTTC
j_call: TRBJ2-1
clone_size: NA
d_call: TRBD2
v_call: TRBV7-3

cdr3_aa: CSVGTRTGRNYGYTF
cdr3_nt: TGCAGCGTTGGTACCCGGACGGGCCGAAACTATGGCTACACCTTC
j_call: TRBJ1-2
clone_size: many
d_call: NA
v_call: TRBV29-1

cdr3_aa: CASSVTGTSGRTGELFF
cdr3_nt: TGTGCCAGCAGCGTAACTGGGACTAGCGGGAGGACCGGGGAGCTGTTTTTT
j_call: TRBJ2-2
clone_size: NA
d_call: TRBD2
v_call: TRBV9

cdr3_aa: CASSLRAMGRAGELFF
cdr3_nt: TGCGCCAGCAGCCTCCGGGCCATGGGACGAGCAGGGGAGCTGTTTTTT
j_call: TRBJ2-2
clone_size: many
d_call: NA
v_call: TRBV5-1

cdr3_aa: CASSFQGRENAKNIQYF
cdr3_nt: TGTGCCAGCTCGTTTCAGGGCAGGGAAAATGCCAAAAACATTCAGTACTTC
j_call: TRBJ2-4
clone_size: few
d_call: NA
v_call: TRBV21-1

cdr3_aa: CASSQGSGLATGELFF
cdr3_nt: TGCGCCAGCAGCCAAGGGTCGGGACTAGCTACCGGGGAGCTGTTTTTT
j_call: TRBJ2-2
clone_size: NA
d_call: TRBD2
v_call: TRBV4-1

cdr3_aa: CASSHSLQGSYEQYF
cdr3_nt: TGTGCCAGCAGTCACTCTCTACAGGGGTCCTACGAGCAGTACTTC
j_call: TRBJ2-7
clone_size: few
d_call: TRBD1
v_call: TRBV27

cdr3_aa: CASSQGTGSYGYTF
cdr3_nt: TGCGCCAGCAGCCAAGGGACAGGAAGCTATGGCTACACCTTC
j_call: TRBJ1-2
clone_size: NA
d_call: TRBD1
v_call: TRBV5-1

cdr3_aa: CASSPGDRREQYF
cdr3_nt: TGCGCCAGCAGCCCAGGGGACAGGAGGGAGCAGTACTTC
j_call: TRBJ2-7
clone_size: few
d_call: TRBD1
v_call: TRBV5-1

cdr3_aa: CASSPPWVHYGYTF
cdr3_nt: TGTGCCAGCTCACCACCCTGGGTCCATTATGGCTACACCTTC
j_call: TRBJ1-2
clone_size: NA
d_call: NA
v_call: TRBV18

cdr3_aa: CASSRMGTKQETQYF
cdr3_nt: TGCGCCAGCAGCCGGATGGGGACCAAACAAGAGACCCAGTACTTC
j_call: TRBJ2-5
clone_size: NA
d_call: NA
v_call: TRBV4-1

cdr3_aa: CASSKQGYEQYF
cdr3_nt: TGTGCCAGCAGTAAACAGGGATACGAGCAGTACTTC
j_call: TRBJ2-7
clone_size: few
d_call: NA
v_call: TRBV12-3/TRBV12-4

cdr3_aa: CASSPATSGAKNIQYF
cdr3_nt: TGCGCCAGCAGCCCAGCGACTAGCGGGGCCAAAAACATTCAGTACTTC
j_call: TRBJ2-4
clone_size: NA
d_call: TRBD2
v_call: TRBV5-1

cdr3_aa: CASSLARTGSYTF
cdr3_nt: TGCGCCAGCAGCTTGGCACGGACAGGGAGCTACACCTTC
j_call: TRBJ1-2
clone_size: NA
d_call: TRBD1
v_call: TRBV5-1

cdr3_aa: CASSPGLRSSYEQYF
cdr3_nt: TGCGCCAGCAGCCCAGGGCTTCGAAGCTCCTACGAGCAGTACTTC
j_call: TRBJ2-7
clone_size: few
d_call: NA
v_call: TRBV4-1

cdr3_aa: CSVAKTGLSYEQYF
cdr3_nt: TGCAGCGTCGCCAAGACAGGGCTCTCCTACGAGCAGTACTTC
j_call: TRBJ2-7
clone_size: many
d_call: TRBD1
v_call: TRBV29-1

cdr3_aa: CSARHLPGLVDQSSYNEQFF
cdr3_nt: TGCAGTGCTAGACACTTACCGGGACTAGTTGACCAGAGCTCCTACAATGAGCAGTTCTTC
j_call: TRBJ2-1
clone_size: NA
d_call: TRBD2
v_call: TRBV20-1

cdr3_aa: CASTQQNSGANVLTF
cdr3_nt: TGCGCCAGCACCCAACAGAACTCTGGGGCCAACGTCCTGACTTTC
j_call: TRBJ2-6
clone_size: many
d_call: NA
v_call: TRBV5-1

cdr3_aa: CACSQDWTSGNYNEQFF
cdr3_nt: TGTGCCTGCAGCCAAGATTGGACTAGCGGGAACTACAATGAGCAGTTCTTC
j_call: TRBJ2-1
clone_size: few
d_call: TRBD2
v_call: TRBV3-1

cdr3_aa: CASSLGTGMNTEAFF
cdr3_nt: TGTGCCAGCAGCTTAGGGACAGGTATGAACACTGAAGCTTTCTTT
j_call: TRBJ1-1
clone_size: many
d_call: TRBD1
v_call: TRBV7-6

cdr3_aa: CSVNIPTSSYEQYF
cdr3_nt: TGCAGCGTCAACATCCCAACTAGCAGCTACGAGCAGTACTTC
j_call: TRBJ2-7
clone_size: few
d_call: NA
v_call: TRBV29-1

cdr3_aa: CASSPLAEGYEQYF
cdr3_nt: TGTGCCAGCAGCCCTCTAGCGGAAGGGTACGAGCAGTACTTC
j_call: TRBJ2-7
clone_size: few
d_call: TRBD2
v_call: TRBV4-2

cdr3_aa: CASSSRLHAPSTDTQYF
cdr3_nt: TGTGCCAGCTCATCACGACTGCACGCCCCCTCCACAGATACGCAGTATTTT
j_call: TRBJ2-3
clone_size: NA
d_call: NA
v_call: TRBV18

cdr3_aa: CASSEIGFHEQFF
cdr3_nt: TGTGCCAGCAGTGAAATAGGATTTCATGAGCAGTTCTTC
j_call: TRBJ2-1
clone_size: NA
d_call: NA
v_call: TRBV6-1

cdr3_aa: CASSVPQVYEQYF
cdr3_nt: TGTGCCAGCAGTGTCCCACAGGTTTACGAGCAGTACTTC
j_call: TRBJ2-7
clone_size: NA
d_call: NA
v_call: TRBV2

cdr3_aa: CASSFGQVSNQPQHF
cdr3_nt: TGTGCCAGCAGTTTTGGACAGGTTAGCAATCAGCCCCAGCATTTT
j_call: TRBJ1-5
clone_size: few
d_call: TRBD1
v_call: TRBV12-3/TRBV12-4

cdr3_aa: CASSPPTSGYVDEQFF
cdr3_nt: TGCGCCAGCAGCCCGCCGACTAGCGGGTACGTGGATGAGCAGTTCTTC
j_call: TRBJ2-1
clone_size: few
d_call: TRBD2
v_call: TRBV5-1

cdr3_aa: CASSLSPSGSIGELFF
cdr3_nt: TGTGCCAGCAGCTTATCTCCTAGCGGGAGCATCGGGGAGCTGTTTTTT
j_call: TRBJ2-2
clone_size: few
d_call: TRBD2
v_call: TRBV7-9

cdr3_aa: CSAYGTGGINIQYF
cdr3_nt: TGCAGTGCTTACGGGACTGGAGGAATAAACATTCAGTACTTC
j_call: TRBJ2-4
clone_size: NA
d_call: NA
v_call: TRBV20-1

cdr3_aa: CASSPLPVAGLYNEQFF
cdr3_nt: TGTGCCAGCAGCCCCCTCCCAGTAGCGGGATTATACAATGAGCAGTTCTTC
j_call: TRBJ2-1
clone_size: few
d_call: TRBD2
v_call: TRBV7-2